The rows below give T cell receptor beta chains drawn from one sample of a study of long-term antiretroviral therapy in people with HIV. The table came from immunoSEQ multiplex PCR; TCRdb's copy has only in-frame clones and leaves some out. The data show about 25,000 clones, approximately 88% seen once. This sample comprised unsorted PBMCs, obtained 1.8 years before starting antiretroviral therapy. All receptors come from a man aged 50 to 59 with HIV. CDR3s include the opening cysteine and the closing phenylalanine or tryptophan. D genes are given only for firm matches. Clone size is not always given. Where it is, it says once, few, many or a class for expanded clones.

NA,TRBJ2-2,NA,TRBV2,CASSERQLTGELFF
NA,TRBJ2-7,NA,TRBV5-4,CASSFWGYEQYF
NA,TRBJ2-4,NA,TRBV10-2,CASSGDPSGHIQYF
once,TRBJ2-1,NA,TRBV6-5,CASREKGGAYNEQFF
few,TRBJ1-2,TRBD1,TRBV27,CASKTGLAYGYTF
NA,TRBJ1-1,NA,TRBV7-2,CASSIRRGPNTEAFF
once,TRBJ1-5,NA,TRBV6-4,CASSDCGYQPQHF
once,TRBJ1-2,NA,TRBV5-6,CASSPRSAVYGYTF
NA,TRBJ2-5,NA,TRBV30,CAWSVGDQETQYF
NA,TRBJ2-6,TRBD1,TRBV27,CASSLRPSGTGLSSGANVLTF
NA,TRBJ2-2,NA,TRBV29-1,CSSQGYESGELFF
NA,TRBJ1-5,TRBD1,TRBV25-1,CASSGWDSQYQPQHF
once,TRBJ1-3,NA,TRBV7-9,CASSLARISSGNTIYF
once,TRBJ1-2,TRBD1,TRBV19,CASSESAGTAYGYTF
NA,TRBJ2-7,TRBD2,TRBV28,CASSLGAGVGIYEQYF